This T cell receptor beta chain originates from a study of shared clonotypes between healthy human individuals. Looking at the study overall: A couple of women and three men aged 18 to 49 served as donors. Broader study findings: Among donors, the sharing of clonotypes was expected to be influenced by sequencing depth.

Assay used: immunoSEQ multiplex PCR; TCRdb lists only in-frame clones, some missing. The sample lists 1.5 million to 2.5 million clones, about 95% seen once, with less than 1.5% in the top ten. Terminally differentiated effector memory CD45RA+ cells were excluded from the naive CD8 cells, which were CD45RO-negative and positively selected for CCR7. Adult Caucasians living in Nashville, Tennessee made up all of the donors. On this clone itself: Its specificity is not known. Other DNA variants within this sample encode the same CDR3.

This clonotype was obtained from a man in his late teens or twenties in good health. Sequenced input: naive CD8+ T cells sorted from blood.

The CDR3 DNA reads TGTGCCAGCAGCTTAGGGGCGGATACGCAGTATTTT. This gives the protein CASSLGADTQYF. This rearrangement joins TRBV11-2 to TRBJ2-3; D remains unclear. Trimming stripped 1 base from V and 6 bases from J, with 5 bases between. Per the germline V gene, CDR1 is SGHAT and CDR2 is FQNNGV. This CDR3 has 12 amino acids.